Below, one T cell receptor beta chain is given with its context. It has no known antigen specificity. Qualities for individual bases were not recorded, and no much larger clone is one base off. The sample comes from a study of Ad26.COV2.S vaccination and SARS-CoV-2 variants (dated by TCRdb to the early 2020s). About the full investigation: Donors in the vaccine arm were drawn from COV1001, a phase I-IIa trial of Ad26.COV2.S in healthy adults that was multicentre, randomized, double-blind and placebo-controlled. Ad26.COV2.S was administered intramuscularly at 5 x 10^10 or 1 x 10^11 viral particles, either as a single shot or as two shots given 56 days apart. The specificity and breadth of SARS-CoV-2-reactive T cell receptors after Ad26.COV2.S vaccination were assessed by TCRbeta repertoire sequencing. The TCR-sequenced set comprised roughly 30 samples: approximately 19 Ad26.COV2.S vaccine recipients, 5 placebo recipients and 8 SARS-CoV-2 convalescent individuals. Trial participants were randomized into five groups of five, in which low-dose or high-dose Ad26.COV2.S was given once or twice, or placebo was given on both occasions. Investigators did not know the trial group allocation while performing experiments and assessing outcomes.

General findings and caveats noted by the study authors: After vaccination, substantial breadth of spike-specific CD8+ and CD4+ T cell responses was reported. Ad26.COV2.S recipients had higher spike-specific TCR breadth than placebo recipients (P = 0.0014). The authors noted that total T cell responses may have been underestimated by the TCR breadth and depth analyses. The study lacked the statistical power to compare responses across vaccine doses or regimens. Non-spike TCR breadth was comparable between vaccine and placebo recipients, consistent with the vaccine containing only spike.

The V and J ends are trimmed by 7 bases and 6 bases, leaving 18 bases between them. The CDR3 holds 15 amino acids from the cysteine to the phenylalanine. Only the CDR3 DNA is retained, 45 bases long and in frame from the first base. As encoded in the germline V gene, CDR1 is SNHLY while CDR2 is FYNNEI. The treatment or condition label corresponds to: about 20 received Ad26.COV2.S at low or high dose, single or two shots; five or six received placebo; per-sample allocation not given. Repertoires of vaccine and placebo recipients were sequenced from samples taken on day 63 after the first injection. Between 29 July and 7 August 2020, Cohort 1b enrolled 20 to 30 adults aged 18-55 years at one site in Boston, USA. As a vaccine, Ad26.COV2.S was a replication-incompetent adenovirus type 26 vector that expressed a prefusion-stabilized SARS-CoV-2 spike protein derived from the original Wuhan strain. TCRbeta CDR3 regions were sequenced with the immunoSEQ Assay. After extraction, genomic DNA underwent amplification by bias-controlled multiplex PCR, followed by high-throughput sequencing. In the authors' own workflow: To quantify the absolute abundance of each unique TCRbeta CDR3 region, sequences were collapsed and filtered. T cell fraction was estimated by normalization of TCRbeta template counts to usable DNA, with usable DNA being measured through amplification of reference genes present in all nucleated cells. Repertoire TCRs were annotated as SARS-CoV-2-specific by exact matching of V gene, CDR3 amino acid sequence and J gene to a known reactive TCR set. The reference SARS-CoV-2 TCR set was derived from MIRA and filtered for enrichment in COVID-19-positive ImmuneCODE repertoires, a step that removed public or cross-reactive TCRs. Based on the MIRA antigens, annotated TCRs were further analysed at the level of specific ORF or position within ORF. Depth was the summed frequency of annotated unique rearrangements, while breadth was defined as annotated unique rearrangements over total unique productive rearrangements. Group comparisons of TCR breadth used two-sided Wilcoxon rank-sum tests. TCRdb re-hosts the immuneACCESS table, in-frame sequences only. Its copies lack some clones; in the studies checked, an unresolved V gene accounts for under half of them, and the cause for the rest is not known. The V and J calls and clone size were taken over from that table, and D and trimming were inferred from the DNA. The sample table shows hundreds of thousands of clones, and about 87% are seen once. The ten largest clonotypes hold around 6.4% of the sample.

This receptor was obtained from a person aged 18-65 years who received the Ad26.COV2.S COVID-19 vaccine or a placebo. Sequenced here: peripheral blood, sampled in a trial of Ad26.COV2.S vaccine versus placebo. This sequence uses TRBV2 and TRBJ2-2, with a tentative D gene TRBD2 over 6 matching bases. The CDR3 here reads CASNVVRDGAGELFF. The nucleotide sequence is given as TGTGCCAGCAACGTAGTGCGGGATGGAGCCGGGGAGCTGTTTTTT.